These 19 T cell receptor beta chains share one sample of origin, sequenced in a study of OX40 agonist ivuxolimab in advanced cancers. Here immunoSEQ multiplex PCR was the method, and the copy in TCRdb shows in-frame clones only, minus some. Found here are tens of thousands of clones, about 90% of them singletons; the top ten hold approximately 3.2%. Sequenced material: CD4+ or CD8+ T cells sorted from blood, taken in a trial of the OX40 agonist ivuxolimab. These receptors all come from an adult with an advanced solid tumor such as melanoma, head and neck, liver or kidney cancer.

The V gene is TRBV28, the J gene TRBJ2-1; TRBD2 matches 15 bases. V shed 10 bases and J 8 bases; nucleotides not matched to a gene: 9. The CDR3 has 15 residues. From germline, CDR1 is MDHEN and CDR2 SYDVKM. The CDR3 is CATLGLAGGLYEQFF. The CDR3 DNA reads as TGTGCCACCCTCGGACTAGCGGGAGGGCTGTATGAGCAGTTCTTC.

This rearrangement joins TRBV10-3 to TRBJ1-4; 8 bases are a match to TRBD1. Germline assignment: CDR1 ENHRY and CDR2 SYGVKD. The ends lost 4 bases at V and 2 bases at J; junction bases unmatched: 3. This CDR3 is 15 amino acids long. The CDR3 region has the DNA TGTGCCATCAGTGGCGCAGGGGGCACTAATGAAAAACTGTTTTTT. It translates to CAISGAGGTNEKLFF.

V gene TRBV9 combines with J gene TRBJ2-2; D is ambiguous. V gave up 0 bases and J gave up 4 bases, with 4 bases separating them. The germline CDR1 and CDR2 sequences are SGDLS and YYNGEE. The CDR3 is made up of 13 amino acids. The CDR3 spells CASSVEGTGELFF. The CDR3 bases are TGTGCCAGCAGCGTAGAGGGCACCGGGGAGCTGTTTTTT. The full variable domain, its missing parts supplied by reference TRBV9 and TRBJ2-2, is DSGVTQTPKHLITATGQRVTLRCSPRSGDLSVYWYQQSLDQGLQFLIQYYNGEERAKGNILERFSAQQFPDLHSELNLSSLELGDSALYFCASSVEGTGELFFGEGSRLTVL.

The chain combines TRBV11-3 with TRBJ2-6, with a possible D match to TRBD1 (6 bases). CDR1 and CDR2 from the germline V gene are SGHNT and YENEEA. Trimming pared 5 bases from V and 0 bases from J, leaving 11 bases between. This CDR3 has 16 amino acids. The CDR3 DNA is TGTGCCAGCAGCCCGGGACAACCCTCTGGGGCCAACGTCCTGACTTTC. It codes for CASSPGQPSGANVLTF.

This clone showed up just once. One end of the junction is discordant with germline, which a read error may explain. This chain connects TRBV28 to TRBJ1-5; D ambiguous. There are 14 residues in the CDR3. Germline V lookup: CDR1 MDHEN, CDR2 SYDVKM. The CDR3 bases are TGTGCCAGCAGCCTGACGGGGAGCAACCAGCCCCAGCATTTT. This gives the protein CASSLTGSNQPQHF.

V usage is TRBV5-6 and J usage is TRBJ1-5; D call uncertain. V was pared by 3 bases and J by 4 bases, with 11 bases between. The V gene's germline CDR1 is SGHDT and CDR2 YYEEEE. CDR3 length equals 14 residues. The CDR3 sequence is CASSSIWGNQPQHF. CDR3 DNA sequence: TGTGCCAGCAGCTCGATCTGGGGAAATCAGCCCCAGCATTTT.

The gene calls are TRBV5-1 and TRBJ2-7; D tentatively reads TRBD1 or TRBD2 (5 bases each). Germline CDR1 SGHRS, CDR2 YFSETQ. V lost 4 bases to trimming and J lost 4 bases, with 12 bases between them. The CDR3 covers 13 residues. CDR3 DNA: TGCGCCAGCAGCGTTCCGGGACCGTACGAGCAGTACTTC. Its translation: CASSVPGPYEQYF.

J is TRBJ1-6 and V is TRBV5-6; unclear D gene. V was cut by 2 bases and J by 8 bases, with 11 bases left in between. Germline assignment: CDR1 SGHDT and CDR2 YYEEEE. The CDR3 runs to 14 residues. The CDR3 reads CASSFLGKYSPLHF. The CDR3 region has the DNA TGTGCCAGCAGCTTTTTGGGAAAATATTCACCCCTCCACTTT.

The chain uses TRBV7-2 and TRBJ2-5; tentative D call: TRBD1 (5 bases). V gave up 5 bases and J gave up 5 bases, with 9 bases separating them. The germline gives CDR1 SGHTA, CDR2 FQGNSA. CDR3 length: 12 amino acids. CDR3 bases: TGTGCCAGCAGCGAGGCAGGGGAGACCCAGTACTTC. The encoded protein is CASSEAGETQYF. Filled out from reference TRBV7-2 and TRBJ2-5, the complete variable domain reads GAGVSQSPSNKVTEKGKDVELRCDPISGHTALYWYRQSLGQGLEFLIYFQGNSAPDKSGLPSDRFSAERTGGSVSTLTIQRTQQEDSAVYLCASSEAGETQYFGPGTRLLVL.

The chain uses TRBV12-5 and TRBJ1-5, with unresolved D. This CDR3 comprises 14 residues. Germline CDR1 reads LGHNT; CDR2 reads FRNRAP. Deletions cut 7 bases from V and 6 bases from J, with 16 bases between. CDR3 residues: CASAIGLRGQPQHF. CDR3 sequence (DNA): TGTGCTAGTGCCATTGGACTGCGGGGTCAGCCCCAGCATTTT.

J is TRBJ1-5 and V is TRBV7-9; a weak D match, TRBD1 (5 bases). This CDR3 has 14 residues. The germline V gene has CDR1 SEHNR and CDR2 FQNEAQ (reference sequence). Trimming shortened V by 6 bases and J by 7 bases, and 16 bases separated the two germline ends. The CDR3 loop reads CASSRGGFEQPQHF. In DNA form, the CDR3 reads TGTGCCAGCAGTCGGGGGGGGTTCGAACAGCCCCAGCATTTT.

The V gene is TRBV6-5, the J gene TRBJ2-5; D may be TRBD2 (5 bases). The germline V and J ends were trimmed by 6 bases and 9 bases, with 17 bases remaining between them. The CDR3 has 13 amino acids. Germline V gene sequence: CDR1 MNHEY, CDR2 SVGAGI. CDR3 bases: TGTGCCAGCAGACGACACAGCACCGGGGCCCAGTACTTC. Protein: CASRRHSTGAQYF.

The V call is TRBV6-1, the J call TRBJ2-1; possible D gene TRBD1, 6 bases. The V gene lost 1 base and the J gene lost 0 bases, with 7 bases spanning the gap. Germline lookup yields CDR1 MNHNS and CDR2 SASEGT. The length of the CDR3 is 15 residues. The CDR3 loop reads CASSEVQGSYNEQFF. In nucleotides, the CDR3 is TGTGCCAGCAGTGAAGTACAGGGCTCCTACAATGAGCAGTTCTTC.

The chain carries TRBV5-5 and TRBJ1-6; D uncertain. Per germline, CDR1 SGHKS and CDR2 YYEKEE (reference sequence). This CDR3 spans 17 amino acids. The V end was cut by 4 bases, the J end by 10 bases, with 24 bases between. The CDR3 here is CASSPRVTGKILSPLHF. The CDR3 DNA sequence: TGTGCCAGCAGCCCCCGGGTGACTGGGAAAATTTTGTCACCCCTCCACTTT.

J is TRBJ2-5 and V is TRBV6-5, with 8 bases matching TRBD2. The DNA end lines up better with TRBJ2-7; the J call may be wrong. The CDR3 contains 14 residues. Germline CDR1 is MNHEY and CDR2 is SVGAGI. CDR3 sequence: CASSVGTRTYEQYF. For the CDR3, the DNA is TGTGCCAGCTCGGTGGGGACTAGAACCTACGAGCAGTACTTC.

The genes are TRBV18 and TRBJ2-1, with D possibly called TRBD1 or TRBD2 (5 bases each). Per germline, CDR1 KGHSH and CDR2 LQKENI. The V end lost 2 bases, the J end lost 3 bases, and 11 bases lay between the germline ends. This CDR3 is built from 15 residues. The CDR3, as DNA: TGTGCCAGCTCACCAGAGGGGATGGACTACAATGAGCAGTTCTTC. Protein: CASSPEGMDYNEQFF.

This sequence joins TRBV4-2 and TRBJ2-6; possibly TRBD1 for D (5 bases). V shed 3 bases and J shed 1 base, with 10 bases lying between them. Per germline, CDR1 LGHNA and CDR2 YNFKEQ. This CDR3 is built from 16 residues. The CDR3, as DNA: TGTGCCAGCAGCCAGCCCCAGGGATCTGGGGCCAACGTCCTGACTTTC. Its protein is CASSQPQGSGANVLTF.

The chain joins TRBV29-1 to TRBJ1-6, with TRBD1 matching over 10 bases. CDR1 and CDR2 from the germline V gene are SQVTM and ANQGSEA. The CDR3 has 15 amino acids. The V and J ends lost 6 bases and 6 bases, in that order; junction bases with no gene match: 8. CDR3 in amino acids: CSVLDRGPRNSPLHF. DNA for the CDR3: TGCAGCGTCCTTGACAGGGGGCCCCGTAATTCACCCCTCCACTTT.

The chain is built from TRBV7-7 and TRBJ2-5, with 7 bases aligning to TRBD2. Germline assignment: CDR1 SSHAT and CDR2 FNYEAQ (reference sequence). Trimming removed 4 bases from V and 5 bases from J; junction bases left unmatched: 4. The CDR3 sequence is 13 residues long. As DNA, the CDR3 is TGTGCCAGCAGCTCCCCGGGAGGCGAGACCCAGTACTTC. This codes for CASSSPGGETQYF.